A selection of T cell receptor beta chains follows, all from one sample in a study of T-cell reconstitution after alpha-beta-depleted transplantation in children. MiXCR, run by TCRdb on the PCR reads, gives a single entry per CDR3 protein. Of 60,000 to 100,000 distinct CDR3 sequences listed, approximately 18% were seen once; the top ten hold approximately 55%. The material was PBMCs, mostly from graft donor cells, obtained 360 days after TCRalphabeta/CD19-depleted stem cell transplant. The receptor set was obtained from a male patient aged 2-9 years who had a stem cell transplant for acute lymphoblastic leukemia, so the T cells may come from the graft donor. CDR3s include the opening cysteine and the closing phenylalanine or tryptophan. The D gene is left open where the match is weak. For some rows the clone size is stated as once, few or many, or as a class when expanded; others skip it.

V	D	size	J	CDR3	DNA
TRBV4-1	TRBD1	-	TRBJ2-3	CASRGTGVGTQYF	TGCGCCAGCCGGGGGACAGGGGTTGGTACGCAGTATTTT
TRBV2	-	-	TRBJ2-2	CASSSTGIPNTGELFF	TGTGCCAGCAGTTCAACAGGAATTCCGAACACCGGGGAGCTGTTTTTT
TRBV11-2	TRBD2	-	TRBJ2-1	CASSLGRLAGAGDNEQFF	TGTGCCAGCAGCTTAGGTCGGCTAGCGGGAGCTGGGGACAATGAGCAGTTCTTC
TRBV5-4	-	few	TRBJ1-2	CASSLGVRNYGYTF	TGTGCCAGCAGCTTGGGGGTCAGGAACTATGGCTACACCTTC
TRBV12-3/TRBV12-4	-	-	TRBJ2-5	CASSVGLAEYF	TGTGCCAGCAGTGTCGGACTTGCCGAGTACTTC
TRBV6-2/TRBV6-3	-	-	TRBJ2-5	CASSYYQGTGKETQYF	TGTGCCAGCAGTTACTATCAGGGGACGGGCAAAGAGACCCAGTACTTC
TRBV6-5	TRBD1	few	TRBJ2-7	CASSYRLPGQRSSYEQYF	TGTGCCAGCAGTTACAGACTCCCGGGACAGCGGAGCTCCTACGAGCAGTACTTC
TRBV7-9	-	few	TRBJ2-3	CASSRKGDTQYF	TGTGCCAGCAGCCGTAAGGGGGATACGCAGTATTTT
TRBV12-3/TRBV12-4	-	-	TRBJ2-1	CASSLAGTMNEQFF	TGTGCCAGCAGTTTAGCCGGGACCATGAATGAGCAGTTCTTC
TRBV5-1	-	few	TRBJ2-1	CASSLIAGVYNEQFF	TGCGCCAGCAGCTTGATAGCAGGCGTATACAATGAGCAGTTCTTC
TRBV5-1	-	many	TRBJ2-2	CASSSGQSKVFSRELFF	TGCGCCAGCAGCTCCGGACAGTCCAAGGTTTTTTCCCGAGAGCTGTTTTTT
TRBV11-3	-	many	TRBJ2-7	CASSFIWSGNIPYEQYF	TGTGCCAGCAGCTTCATATGGTCGGGGAATATCCCCTACGAGCAGTACTTC
TRBV4-1	TRBD2	-	TRBJ2-3	CASSQAGGRGVDTQYF	TGCGCCAGCAGCCAAGCGGGAGGGCGTGGGGTAGATACGCAGTATTTT
TRBV4-2	-	-	TRBJ2-7	CASSPTDREQYF	TGTGCCAGCAGCCCTACCGACAGGGAGCAGTACTTC
TRBV12-3/TRBV12-4	-	-	TRBJ2-7	CASSLTGFSYEQYF	TGTGCCAGCAGTTTAACGGGATTCTCCTACGAGCAGTACTTC
TRBV5-1	-	-	TRBJ2-2	CASSARPRNTGELFF	TGCGCCAGCAGCGCACGCCCGAGGAACACCGGGGAGCTGTTTTTT
TRBV12-3/TRBV12-4	-	few	TRBJ2-7	CASSSAQFVKTWEQYF	TGTGCCAGCAGTTCCGCCCAGTTTGTCAAAACTTGGGAGCAGTACTTC
TRBV13	-	-	TRBJ2-3	CASSQYGLNTDTQYF	TGTGCCAGCAGCCAATATGGCCTCAACACAGATACGCAGTATTTT
TRBV11-2	-	few	TRBJ2-7	CASSFWGPSYEQYF	TGTGCCAGCAGCTTCTGGGGACCCTCCTACGAGCAGTACTTC
TRBV7-2	-	few	TRBJ1-2	CASSLDRFSGYTF	TGTGCCAGCAGCTTAGACAGGTTCTCTGGCTACACCTTC
TRBV20-1	TRBD1	-	TRBJ2-7	CSASSVWDRAYEQYF	TGCAGTGCTTCGTCCGTGTGGGACAGGGCCTACGAGCAGTACTTC
TRBV12-3/TRBV12-4	TRBD1	-	TRBJ1-6	CASSPGQYNSPLHF	TGTGCCAGCAGCCCGGGACAGTATAATTCACCCCTCCACTTT
TRBV5-1	-	few	TRBJ2-4	CASSQTYNNAKNIQYF	TGCGCCAGCAGCCAGACTTACAACAACGCCAAAAACATTCAGTACTTC
TRBV6-5	-	many	TRBJ2-1	CASSYRRDYNEQFF	TGTGCCAGCAGTTACAGGAGGGACTACAATGAGCAGTTCTTC
TRBV7-8	-	-	TRBJ2-1	CASSLRPHRTLANEQFF	TGTGCCAGCAGCTTAAGACCTCACAGAACCCTGGCCAATGAGCAGTTCTTC
TRBV7-9	-	-	TRBJ2-7	CASSFRDPYYEQYF	TGTGCCAGCAGCTTCAGGGACCCCTACTACGAGCAGTACTTC
TRBV7-6	TRBD1	-	TRBJ2-2	CASSLPGTGTGELFF	TGTGCCAGCAGCCTTCCCGGGACAGGCACCGGGGAGCTGTTTTTT
TRBV12-3/TRBV12-4	-	many	TRBJ2-7	CASSFHRLSSYEQYF	TGTGCCAGCAGCTTTCACAGGCTCAGCTCCTACGAGCAGTACTTC
TRBV3-1	-	-	TRBJ2-1	CASSQDRNTWQFF	TGTGCCAGCAGCCAAGATCGGAATACTTGGCAGTTCTTC
TRBV7-9	-	few	TRBJ2-1	CASSQDRSSYNEQFF	TGTGCCAGCAGCCAGGACAGAAGCTCCTACAATGAGCAGTTCTTC
TRBV20-1	-	-	TRBJ2-7	CSARSEMGYEQYF	TGCAGTGCTAGATCGGAGATGGGCTACGAGCAGTACTTC
TRBV5-1	-	many	TRBJ1-1	CASSFRSGFTEAFF	TGCGCCAGCAGCTTTCGAAGTGGCTTCACTGAAGCTTTCTTT
TRBV7-9	-	few	TRBJ1-1	CASSLGGAGEYTEAFF	TGTGCCAGCAGCTTAGGGGGGGCAGGAGAATACACTGAAGCTTTCTTT
TRBV12-3/TRBV12-4	-	-	TRBJ2-2	CASSFLAANTGELFF	TGTGCCAGCAGTTTTCTCGCGGCGAACACCGGGGAGCTGTTTTTT
TRBV27	TRBD2	once	TRBJ2-1	CASGLTSGSYNEQFF	TGTGCCAGCGGCTTAACTAGCGGCTCCTACAATGAGCAGTTCTTC
TRBV20-1	TRBD2	many	TRBJ2-7	CSARDRGAGVYEQYF	TGCAGTGCTAGAGATCGAGGGGCGGGGGTCTACGAGCAGTACTTC
TRBV5-1	-	-	TRBJ2-4	CASSLRGPAKNIQYF	TGCGCCAGCAGCCTCAGGGGACCAGCCAAAAACATTCAGTACTTC
TRBV6-1	TRBD1	-	TRBJ1-1	CASSGDRDVNTEAFF	TGTGCCAGCAGCGGGGACAGGGACGTGAACACTGAAGCTTTCTTT
TRBV6-5	TRBD2	-	TRBJ2-5	CASSYGRRTSGPQETQYF	TGTGCCAGCAGTTATGGCAGGAGGACTAGCGGTCCCCAAGAGACCCAGTACTTC
TRBV12-3/TRBV12-4	-	-	TRBJ2-1	CASSVGPIEKFF	TGTGCCAGCAGTGTAGGGCCAATAGAAAAGTTCTTC
TRBV15	-	-	TRBJ2-7	CATSRGESISYEQYF	TGTGCCACCAGCAGGGGGGAGTCAATCTCCTACGAGCAGTACTTC
TRBV12-3/TRBV12-4	TRBD2	few	TRBJ2-5	CASSLGLAGDTQYF	TGTGCCAGCAGCTTGGGACTAGCGGGAGATACCCAGTACTTC
TRBV27	TRBD2	-	TRBJ2-7	CASSIFGPSGYEQYF	TGTGCCAGCAGTATCTTCGGCCCTAGCGGCTACGAGCAGTACTTC
TRBV5-1	-	-	TRBJ2-7	CASSLVTYSYEQYF	TGCGCCAGCAGCTTGGTGACGTATTCCTACGAGCAGTACTTC
TRBV7-9	TRBD2	-	TRBJ2-3	CASSFLAGLADTQYF	TGTGCCAGCAGCTTTCTAGCGGGACTGGCAGATACGCAGTATTTT
TRBV6-2/TRBV6-3	-	few	TRBJ2-5	CASSFWDWQETQYF	TGTGCCAGCAGTTTCTGGGATTGGCAAGAGACCCAGTACTTC
TRBV5-6	TRBD2	-	TRBJ2-7	CASSLLAGSPHEQYF	TGTGCCAGCAGCTTGTTAGCGGGAAGTCCACACGAGCAGTACTTC
TRBV3-1	-	few	TRBJ2-5	CASSQDLIRAQETQYF	TGTGCCAGCAGCCAAGATCTTATCCGGGCACAAGAGACCCAGTACTTC
TRBV12-3/TRBV12-4	-	-	TRBJ2-3	CASSFMIADTQYF	TGTGCCAGCAGTTTCATGATCGCAGATACGCAGTATTTT
TRBV6-5	TRBD1	-	TRBJ1-1	CASSITRTGVRAFF	TGTGCCAGCAGTATCACGCGGACAGGGGTTAGAGCTTTCTTT
TRBV7-9	-	few	TRBJ2-7	CASSLAVLGRATYEQYF	TGTGCCAGCAGCTTAGCGGTTTTGGGCAGGGCAACCTACGAGCAGTACTTC
TRBV4-2	-	-	TRBJ2-3	CASSQFWRSTDTQYF	TGTGCCAGCAGCCAGTTTTGGCGGAGCACAGATACGCAGTATTTT
TRBV2	TRBD2	-	TRBJ2-1	CASLTSGNFPFHNEQFF	TGTGCCAGTTTAACTAGCGGGAATTTCCCCTTCCACAATGAGCAGTTCTTC
TRBV7-2	TRBD2	many	TRBJ2-1	CASSLGGLGSSYNEQFF	TGTGCCAGCAGCTTAGGTGGACTAGGTAGCTCCTACAATGAGCAGTTCTTC
TRBV18	-	many	TRBJ2-7	CASSPIGGAEQYF	TGTGCCAGCTCACCCATAGGGGGGGCCGAGCAGTACTTC